The source of this T cell receptor beta chain is a study of T cells in Graves' hyperthyroidism and ophthalmopathy. Germline loops: CDR1 LNHDA, CDR2 SQIVND (reference sequence). The ends lost 3 bases at V and 2 bases at J; junction bases unmatched: 8. The CDR3 totals 16 residues. Notes on the study in general: From stable hyperthyroidism, ophthalmopathy was set apart by a 13 V-J model.

Roughly 9.1 ml of fresh peripheral blood supplied the PBMCs. Regions amplified from RNA transcripts were the TCR beta CDR3 regions. A first-round RT-PCR of the TCR CDR3 used the HTBI primer set. Each CDR3 protein is one row after TCRdb ran MiXCR on the multiplex PCR reads. The repertoire holds roughly 700,000 distinct CDR3 sequences, 12% to 15% seen once, with roughly a tenth in the top ten. Points on this clonotype: Its antigen is as yet unknown.

V gene TRBV19 combines with J gene TRBJ2-7; TRBD1 matches 9 bases. The TCR comes from a woman aged 18-30 years with Graves' hyperthyroidism. The sample comprised blood. CDR3 bases: TGTGCCAGTAGTATTTCGGGACAGGGACTACCCTACGAGCAGTACTTC. This encodes CASSISGQGLPYEQYF.